A single sample is the source of the 19 T cell receptor beta chains below, sequenced in a study of cytomegalovirus exposure and HLA in healthy donors. Data came from immunoSEQ multiplex PCR; TCRdb stores just in-frame clones and leaves some out. The data show around 190,000 clones, 85% seen once. The sample consisted of PBMCs. The source of these receptors is a young man in good health and CMV-seropositive.

This clone was observed once. The chain has TRBV7-2 and TRBJ2-1; perhaps TRBD2 as D (5 bases). This CDR3 region has 15 residues. The ends were cut back, 4 bases at V and 0 bases at J, with 10 bases in the middle. The germline V gene has CDR1 SGHTA and CDR2 FQGNSA. The CDR3 sequence is CASSSDFNSYNEQFF. For the CDR3, the DNA is TGTGCCAGCAGCTCGGACTTTAACTCCTACAATGAGCAGTTCTTC.

J is TRBJ2-6 and V is TRBV2; D may be TRBD1 (6 bases). Germline V lookup: CDR1 SNHLY, CDR2 FYNNEI. The CDR3 loop spans 16 amino acids. Trimming pared 7 bases from V and 2 bases from J, leaving 15 bases between. In DNA, the CDR3 is TGTGCCAGCACCACAGGGTACTCGGCTGGGGCCAACGTCCTGACTTTC. The encoded protein is CASTTGYSAGANVLTF.

The chain joins TRBV5-1 to TRBJ2-7; D remains unclear. Germline values: CDR1 SGHRS, CDR2 YFSETQ. The CDR3 extends over 13 amino acids. Trimming took off 4 bases at V and 4 bases at J, with 12 bases between the two ends. The chain's CDR3 is CASSPQDGYEQYF. DNA of the CDR3: TGCGCCAGCAGCCCCCAGGATGGTTACGAGCAGTACTTC.

The rearrangement uses TRBV27 and TRBJ2-7, with 9 positions matching TRBD2. CDR3 size: 14 residues. Trimming cost V 8 bases and J 6 bases; bases outside gene matches: 11. Germline-derived CDR1 and CDR2 are MNHEY and SMNVEV (reference sequence). In nucleotides, the CDR3 is TGTGCCAGCGGGCCTACTAGCGGGCCCGGCGAGCAGTACTTC. Amino acid sequence: CASGPTSGPGEQYF.

The DNA of the CDR3 is TGCGCCAGCAGTAGCGGGGAGCCCCTAAGCGAGACCCAGTACTTC. Protein: CASSSGEPLSETQYF. The chain combines TRBV10-1 with TRBJ2-5; 7 positions agree with TRBD2. Trimming at V came to 5 bases and at J to 5 bases, leaving 11 bases not matched to a gene. The CDR3 is 15 amino acids. In germline, CDR1 is WNHNN, CDR2 SYGVQD (reference sequence).

The chain uses TRBV9 and TRBJ2-5, with TRBD2 matching 9 bases. The CDR3 runs to 16 residues. Unmatched junction bases numbered 9, after V lost 4 bases and J lost 2 bases. Germline lookup yields CDR1 SGDLS and CDR2 YYNGEE. This chain's CDR3 is CASSPSTAGGQETQYF. The CDR3 nucleotides read TGTGCCAGCAGCCCTTCAACAGCGGGGGGACAAGAGACCCAGTACTTC.

This clone was observed at least ten times. The chain recombines TRBV28 with TRBJ2-7, with 9 bases matching TRBD1. J gave up 4 bases and V 5 bases, and 9 bases lay outside the gene matches. The germline V gene encodes CDR1 MDHEN and CDR2 SYDVKM. The CDR3 extends over 15 amino acids. CDR3 bases: TGTGCCAGCAGTCCCGGGACAGGGTATCGGTACGAGCAGTACTTC. Translation: CASSPGTGYRYEQYF.

This chain joins TRBV2 and TRBJ2-5; the D gene is possibly TRBD2 (5 bases). CDR3 size: 12 residues. Germline CDR1 is SNHLY and CDR2 is FYNNEI. Deletions cut 8 bases from V and 2 bases from J, with 9 bases between. The CDR3 nucleotides read TGTGCCAGCGTGGACTCTCAAGAGACCCAGTACTTC. This encodes CASVDSQETQYF.

The V gene is TRBV28, the J gene TRBJ2-7, with TRBD2 matching over 11 bases. V lost 8 bases, J lost 5 bases, and 8 bases stayed unmatched. CDR1 and CDR2 from the germline V gene are MDHEN and SYDVKM. There are 14 residues in the CDR3. CDR3 loop: CASGNLAGGNEQYF. Here the CDR3 DNA reads TGTGCCAGCGGGAACCTAGCGGGAGGAAACGAGCAGTACTTC.

This chain joins TRBV28 and TRBJ1-1; a weak D match, TRBD1 (6 bases). The CDR3 is 16 amino acids. Trimming took off 5 bases at V and 0 bases at J, with 16 bases between the two ends. Germline assignment: CDR1 MDHEN and CDR2 SYDVKM. The CDR3 here is CASSPNGQILNTEAFF. The CDR3 DNA is TGTGCCAGCAGTCCCAACGGACAGATTCTGAACACTGAAGCTTTCTTT.

This clone was seen only a few times. This chain links TRBV6-5 with TRBJ2-7, with 10 bases lining up with TRBD1. Germline CDR1 MNHEY, CDR2 SVGAGI. The CDR3 has 14 residues. Losses at the gene ends were 2 bases for V and 2 bases for J; bases not matched to a gene: 0. CDR3 in amino acids: CASSYGTGAYEQYF. The CDR3 DNA reads as TGTGCCAGCAGTTACGGGACAGGGGCCTACGAGCAGTACTTC.

This chain uses TRBV4-1 with TRBJ1-2; 8 positions agree with TRBD1. The CDR3 sequence is 16 residues long. V was pared by 4 bases and J by 1 base, with 8 bases of the junction left unmatched. Germline loops: CDR1 MGHRA, CDR2 YSYEKL. The CDR3 coding sequence is TGCGCCAGCAGCCTCGGGACAGGCGTTGATAACTATGGCTACACCTTC. It specifies CASSLGTGVDNYGYTF.

The V call is TRBV4-2, the J call TRBJ1-3, with 7 bases fitting TRBD1. The CDR3 has 19 residues. Germline V lookup: CDR1 LGHNA, CDR2 YNFKEQ. The V and J ends lost 2 bases and 0 bases, in that order; junction bases with no gene match: 13. The CDR3 region has the DNA TGTGCCAGCAGCCAAAGACCCGGGACAGAATTAAACTCTGGAAACACCATATATTTT. This sequence encodes CASSQRPGTELNSGNTIYF.

The chain combines TRBV29-1 with TRBJ2-3; TRBD2 aligns across 9 bases. This CDR3 is 14 amino acids long. Trimming removed 3 bases from V and 4 bases from J; junction bases left unmatched: 5. The germline V gene has CDR1 SQVTM and CDR2 ANQGSEA. The chain's CDR3 is CSVELAGEPDTQYF. CDR3 sequence (DNA): TGCAGCGTTGAGTTAGCGGGAGAACCAGATACGCAGTATTTT.

The chain combines TRBV7-2 with TRBJ2-7; 13 nucleotides agree with TRBD2. Losses at the gene ends were 4 bases for V and 9 bases for J; bases not matched to a gene: 18. There are 18 residues in the CDR3. Germline V gives CDR1 SGHTA, CDR2 FQGNSA. CDR3 loop: CASSSYGTSGTYREVQYF. CDR3 nucleotide sequence: TGTGCCAGCAGCTCTTATGGGACTAGCGGGACATATCGTGAGGTGCAGTACTTC.

This sequence joins TRBV5-1 and TRBJ2-7; the match to TRBD1 covers 9 bases. Losses at the gene ends were 5 bases for V and 3 bases for J; bases not matched to a gene: 9. Per germline, CDR1 SGHRS and CDR2 YFSETQ. This CDR3 has 15 amino acids. The CDR3 protein is CASRSGTGTFYEQYF. The CDR3 coding sequence is TGCGCCAGCAGATCCGGGACAGGGACCTTCTACGAGCAGTACTTC.

The rearrangement uses TRBV9 and TRBJ1-5; D gene unclear. The CDR3 contains 15 residues. Germline CDR1 is SGDLS and CDR2 is YYNGEE. V was trimmed by 0 bases and J by 0 bases, leaving 7 bases between them. The CDR3 DNA follows: TGTGCCAGCAGCGTAGGAGGAGATAGCAATCAGCCCCAGCATTTT. Its protein is CASSVGGDSNQPQHF.

This chain joins TRBV28 and TRBJ2-1; the match to TRBD2 covers 10 bases. The CDR3 runs to 14 residues. The junction had 9 bases not matched to a gene; V was cut back by 4 bases and J by 12 bases. Germline V gives CDR1 MDHEN, CDR2 SYDVKM. The CDR3, as DNA: TGTGCCAGCAGTTCTGGGACTAGCGCGAGGGGGCAGTTCTTC. Encoded protein: CASSSGTSARGQFF.

This chain joins TRBV4-1 and TRBJ2-7; D is undetermined. Trimming took 0 bases from V and 5 from J, leaving 14 bases between them. The CDR3 is 15 amino acids. In germline, CDR1 is MGHRA, CDR2 YSYEKL. The CDR3 loop is CASSQDLGMGNEQYF. The CDR3 bases are TGCGCCAGCAGCCAAGATTTGGGTATGGGCAACGAGCAGTACTTC.